The clone carrying this T cell receptor (beta chain) showed up just once. The record originates from a study of blood T cell repertoires in COVID-19. At the level of the study: The samples span acute and convalescent COVID-19 from the United States, Italy and Spain. Nucleic acid was either cDNA or gDNA, and it came from T cells, B-cell-depleted T cells, or PBMCs.

The CDR3 runs to 15 residues. Germline trimming cut 9 bases from V and 5 bases from J; bases unmatched to any gene: 13. The germline V gene encodes CDR1 LNHDA and CDR2 SQIVND (reference sequence). Study processing details: Reference gene primer amplification gave estimated nucleated cell counts. Here immunoSEQ multiplex PCR was the method, and the copy in TCRdb shows in-frame clones only, minus some. That table gives V, J and clone size, and the DNA gave D and trimming. Of some 150,000 clones listed, 85% to 90% are singletons. The chain recombines TRBV19 with TRBJ2-3; TRBD2 aligns across 8 bases. Sequencing was carried out using peripheral blood. This clonotype was sampled from a man between 18 and 35 years old with active or convalescent COVID-19. CDR3 sequence: CASRQAGEGGDTQYF. DNA for the CDR3: TGTGCCAGCCGACAAGCGGGAGAGGGGGGAGATACGCAGTATTTT.